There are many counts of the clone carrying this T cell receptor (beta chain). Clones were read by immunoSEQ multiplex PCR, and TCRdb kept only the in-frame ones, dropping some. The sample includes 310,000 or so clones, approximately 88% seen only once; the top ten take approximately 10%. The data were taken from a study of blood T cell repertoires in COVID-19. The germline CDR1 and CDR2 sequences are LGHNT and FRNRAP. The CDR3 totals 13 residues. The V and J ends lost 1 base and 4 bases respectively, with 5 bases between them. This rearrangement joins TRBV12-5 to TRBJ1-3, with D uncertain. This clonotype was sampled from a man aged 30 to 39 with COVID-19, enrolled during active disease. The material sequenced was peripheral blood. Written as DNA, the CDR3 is TGTGCTAGTGGTTTGGCCCCGGGAAACACCATATATTTT. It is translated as CASGLAPGNTIYF.